What follows is one T cell receptor beta chain and its context. Its antigen is still unknown. This table comes from immunoSEQ multiplex PCR, and its TCRdb copy is limited to in-frame clones, with some not included. Altogether roughly 75,000 clones are present, more than 80% being singletons, with the ten largest covering around 2.8%. This CDR3 contains 13 residues. The V and J ends lost 4 bases and 9 bases respectively, with 13 bases between them. Germline lookup yields CDR1 SQVTM and CDR2 ANQGSEA. This record belongs to a study of OX40 agonist ivuxolimab in advanced cancers. Study-wide background: Ivuxolimab, an antibody acting as an agonist of OX40 (CD134), was used to treat patients. Hepatocellular carcinoma, melanoma, renal cell or head and neck cancer affected the dose-escalation patients. Partial responses were observed in three patients, of whom one had hepatocellular carcinoma and two had cutaneous melanoma. General study results and limits: Dose levels from 0.1 to 3.0 mg/kg saw CD4+ and CD8+ blood T cells expand clonally by week 6.

The material sequenced was CD4+ or CD8+ T cells sorted from blood, taken in a trial of the OX40 agonist ivuxolimab. The genes are TRBV29-1 and TRBJ1-6, with D uncertain. This clonotype originated in an adult with an advanced solid tumor such as melanoma, head and neck, liver or kidney cancer. The DNA for the CDR3 is TGCAGCGTTGGGTCATCCGATGGTTCACCCCTCCACTTT. Protein: CSVGSSDGSPLHF.